These 26 T cell receptor beta chains were all obtained from the same sample, sequenced in a study of cytomegalovirus exposure and HLA in healthy donors. 60 Vbeta and 13 Jbeta primers were used in PCR. TCRdb's table, derived via immunoSEQ multiplex PCR, lists solely in-frame clones and lacks some. The sample gives some 190,000 clones, just under 80% of which show up once; roughly 2% is in the top ten. The sequenced sample was PBMCs. These receptors were obtained from a woman younger than 45 in good health and CMV-seronegative.

The V gene is TRBV4-1, the J gene TRBJ1-3; 7 bases agree with TRBD1. Germline values: CDR1 MGHRA, CDR2 YSYEKL. V trimming: 0 bases; J trimming: 1 base; junction bases outside the gene matches: 0. The CDR3 contains 15 residues. CDR3 nucleotide sequence: TGCGCCAGCAGCCAAGACAGGGGGTCTGGAAACACCATATATTTT. It encodes CASSQDRGSGNTIYF.

The rearrangement uses TRBV10-1 and TRBJ2-3; no reliable D call. Germline loops: CDR1 WNHNN, CDR2 SYGVQD (reference sequence). V was pared by 4 bases and J by 0 bases, with 8 bases between. This CDR3 region has 14 residues. CDR3 region: CASSGQESTDTQYF. The CDR3 nucleotides are TGCGCCAGCAGTGGTCAGGAAAGCACAGATACGCAGTATTTT.

The rearrangement joins TRBV10-3 to TRBJ2-5, with D maybe TRBD2 (5 bases). The CDR3 sequence is 13 residues long. With 6 bases removed from V and 2 bases from J, the gap between germline ends came to 10 bases. Germline lookup yields CDR1 ENHRY and CDR2 SYGVKD. DNA of the CDR3: TGTGCCATCAGAGAACGGGGTCAAGAGACCCAGTACTTC. Encoded protein: CAIRERGQETQYF.

The gene calls are TRBV29-1 and TRBJ2-1, with 9 positions matching TRBD2. Germline trimming cut 7 bases from V and 6 bases from J; bases unmatched to any gene: 10. CDR3 length equals 14 residues. Germline V gene data show CDR1 as SQVTM and CDR2 as ANQGSEA. The CDR3 here is CSGGAGGPPNEQFF. The CDR3 region has the DNA TGCAGCGGTGGGGCGGGGGGGCCCCCCAATGAGCAGTTCTTC.

V usage is TRBV5-1 and J usage is TRBJ2-3, with a possible D match to TRBD1 (5 bases). The CDR3 is made up of 14 amino acids. Germline-derived CDR1 and CDR2 are SGHRS and YFSETQ. Trimming shortened V by 0 bases and J by 2 bases, and 7 bases separated the two germline ends. The CDR3 region is CASSLGQLTDTQYF. In nucleotides, the CDR3 is TGCGCCAGCAGCTTGGGACAGCTCACAGATACGCAGTATTTT.

The V call is TRBV19, the J call TRBJ1-4; perhaps TRBD1 as D (6 bases). Germline CDR1 reads LNHDA; CDR2 reads SQIVND (reference sequence). V shed 7 bases and J shed 3 bases, with 15 bases lying between them. The CDR3 is made up of 15 amino acids. Here the CDR3 DNA reads TGTGCCAGTACCATGTGGGCAGGGGCTAATGAAAAACTGTTTTTT. Translated: CASTMWAGANEKLFF.

As concerns this clone: The germline gene is not matched at one end of the junction; a read error may be the cause. V gene TRBV5-6 combines with J gene TRBJ1-2; a weak D match, TRBD1 (5 bases). Germline V CDR1 and CDR2: SGHDT, YYEEEE. The CDR3 runs 14 residues. CDR3 DNA: TGTGCCAGCAGTTTGGCGGGGGTGCTAAGTGGCTACACCTTC. This gives the protein CASSLAGVLSGYTF.

This clone was recorded a few times. The V and J genes are TRBV20-1 and TRBJ2-3; D gene ambiguous. Looked up from germline, CDR1 is DFQATT and CDR2 is SNEGSKA (reference sequence). The CDR3 is 11 residues long. Trimming took off 4 bases at V and 5 bases at J, with 7 bases between the two ends. CDR3 residues: CSANRLDTQYF. The CDR3, as DNA: TGCAGTGCTAATAGATTAGATACGCAGTATTTT.

V and J are TRBV2 and TRBJ1-2; no firm D call. Germline-derived CDR1 and CDR2 are SNHLY and FYNNEI. The CDR3 covers 14 residues. Trimming pared 2 bases from V and 5 bases from J, leaving 12 bases between. The CDR3 loop is CASSERNSFYGYTF. The CDR3 DNA reads as TGTGCCAGCAGTGAACGTAACAGCTTTTATGGCTACACCTTC.

The chain couples TRBV7-9 to TRBJ1-4, with D unclear. V was cut by 3 bases and J by 0 bases, with 8 bases left in between. The CDR3 length is 15 residues. The germline V gene has CDR1 SEHNR and CDR2 FQNEAQ (reference sequence). The CDR3 DNA sequence: TGTGCCAGCAGCTTTTCAACAGCAACTAATGAAAAACTGTTTTTT. It specifies CASSFSTATNEKLFF. Using reference TRBV7-9 and TRBJ1-4 for the parts outside the CDR3, the full variable domain is DTGVSQNPRHKITKRGQNVTFRCDPISEHNRLYWYRQTLGQGPEFLTYFQNEAQLEKSRLLSDRFSAERPKGSFSTLEIQRTEQGDSAMYLCASSFSTATNEKLFFGSGTQLSVL.

This CDR3 is CASSPRAVNTEAFF. CDR3 in DNA: TGTGCCAGCTCACCACGCGCTGTGAACACTGAAGCTTTCTTT. The rearrangement uses TRBV18 and TRBJ1-1, with D unresolved. Germline V CDR1 and CDR2: KGHSH, LQKENI. The V gene lost 1 base and the J gene lost 0 bases, with 6 bases spanning the gap. The CDR3 loop spans 14 amino acids.

V gene TRBV2 combines with J gene TRBJ1-2; D call uncertain. This CDR3 comprises 13 residues. The germline V and J ends were trimmed by 3 bases and 0 bases, with 5 bases remaining between them. Germline lookup yields CDR1 SNHLY and CDR2 FYNNEI. CDR3 nucleotide sequence: TGTGCCAGCAGTGAGGCAGCTAACTATGGCTACACCTTC. Residues: CASSEAANYGYTF. Combining the CDR3 with reference TRBV2 and TRBJ1-2 gives the whole variable domain EPEVTQTPSHQVTQMGQEVILRCVPISNHLYFYWYRQILGQKVEFLVSFYNNEISEKSEIFDDQFSVERPDGSNFTLKIRSTKLEDSAMYFCASSEAANYGYTFGSGTRLTVV.

This clone occurred once. This chain joins TRBV4-1 and TRBJ2-7; 8 bases agree with TRBD2. The germline CDR1 and CDR2 sequences are MGHRA and YSYEKL. The CDR3 spans 16 residues. The ends lost 0 bases at V and 2 bases at J; junction bases unmatched: 6. CDR3: CASSQEGAGGTYEQYF. The CDR3 DNA sequence: TGCGCCAGCAGCCAAGAAGGGGCGGGGGGCACCTACGAGCAGTACTTC.

This chain joins TRBV15 and TRBJ1-1; possibly TRBD1 for D (5 bases). V lost 0 bases to trimming and J lost 9 bases, with 11 bases between them. Germline V CDR1 and CDR2: LNHNV, YYDKDF (reference sequence). CDR3 size: 13 residues. CDR3 sequence (DNA): TGTGCCACCAGCAGAGACGTGGGGGGAAAAGCTTTCTTT. Translated, it gives CATSRDVGGKAFF.

The chain recombines TRBV7-9 with TRBJ1-6; 7 bases align to TRBD1. Germline loops: CDR1 SEHNR, CDR2 FQNEAQ (reference sequence). V lost 5 bases to trimming and J lost 3 bases; unmatched junction nucleotides: 7. The CDR3 is made up of 16 amino acids. CDR3: CASSPQGVGYNSPLHF. The CDR3 bases are TGTGCCAGCAGCCCCCAGGGGGTCGGCTATAATTCACCCCTCCACTTT.

The chain links TRBV5-5 to TRBJ2-4, with D perhaps TRBD2 (6 bases). The germline gives CDR1 SGHKS, CDR2 YYEKEE (reference sequence). The ends were cut back, 5 bases at V and 0 bases at J, with 15 bases in the middle. This CDR3 is 16 amino acids long. The CDR3 DNA sequence: TGTGCCAGCAGATCCCGGGAGAGAGAAGCCAAAAACATTCAGTACTTC. The encoded protein is CASRSREREAKNIQYF. Combining the CDR3 with reference TRBV5-5 and TRBJ2-4 gives the whole variable domain DAGVTQSPTHLIKTRGQQVTLRCSPISGHKSVSWYQQVLGQGPQFIFQYYEKEERGRGNFPDRFSARQFPNYSSELNVNALLLGDSALYLCASRSREREAKNIQYFGAGTRLSVL.

The CDR3 spells CASRPHGGAYEQYF. The CDR3 DNA sequence: TGTGCCAGCAGACCTCACGGGGGGGCCTACGAGCAGTACTTC. The rearrangement uses TRBV27 and TRBJ2-7, with 8 bases matching TRBD2. V trimming: 6 bases; J trimming: 2 bases; junction bases outside the gene matches: 6. Germline V CDR1 and CDR2: MNHEY, SMNVEV (reference sequence). The CDR3 covers 14 residues.

The genes are TRBV4-1 and TRBJ2-7; D remains ambiguous. The germline gives CDR1 MGHRA, CDR2 YSYEKL. V shed 0 bases and J shed 7 bases, with 13 bases lying between them. The CDR3 has 14 amino acids. In nucleotides, the CDR3 is TGCGCCAGCAGCCAAGACGACTTCTACATAGAGCAGTACTTC. Protein product: CASSQDDFYIEQYF.

V gene TRBV5-1 combines with J gene TRBJ2-7; 7 nucleotides align to TRBD1. The germline CDR1 and CDR2 sequences are SGHRS and YFSETQ. CDR3 length: 14 amino acids. Trimming removed 4 bases from V and 3 bases from J; junction bases left unmatched: 7. CDR3 in DNA: TGCGCCAGCAGCCCACAGGGGCCCCGCTACGAGCAGTACTTC. Amino acids: CASSPQGPRYEQYF.

This clone has only a few counts. The V and J genes are TRBV28 and TRBJ1-5, with D hard to call. Germline-derived CDR1 and CDR2 are MDHEN and SYDVKM. The CDR3 has 11 residues. V was cut by 10 bases and J by 6 bases, with 10 bases left in between. CDR3 bases: TGTGCCACGGGGTACGGTCAGCCCCAGCATTTT. It specifies CATGYGQPQHF.

V gene TRBV10-1 combines with J gene TRBJ1-2, with unresolved D. This CDR3 has 13 amino acids. Trimming took off 5 bases at V and 1 base at J, with 8 bases between the two ends. CDR1 is WNHNN and CDR2 is SYGVQD in the germline V gene (reference sequence). The CDR3 sequence is CASSRAFNYGYTF. CDR3 nucleotides: TGCGCCAGCAGTAGAGCGTTTAACTATGGCTACACCTTC.

The rearrangement links TRBV25-1 to TRBJ1-1, with D perhaps TRBD1 (5 bases). This CDR3 is built from 14 residues. Trimming shortened V by 4 bases and J by 11 bases, and 20 bases separated the two germline ends. From germline, CDR1 is MGHDK and CDR2 SYGVNS. In DNA form, the CDR3 reads TGTGCCAGCAGTGGTAGGAGGGGCTTTTCGGGGGCTTTCTTT. Its translation: CASSGRRGFSGAFF.

V and J are TRBV2 and TRBJ1-2, with TRBD1 matching over 11 bases. The CDR3 is made up of 15 amino acids. Germline V gene lookup returns CDR1 SNHLY and CDR2 FYNNEI. After removal of 2 bases from V and 6 bases from J, the junction contained 5 bases not matched to a gene. CDR3 region: CASSETRTGGNGYTF. For the CDR3, the DNA is TGTGCCAGCAGTGAAACACGGACAGGGGGCAATGGCTACACCTTC.

The chain recombines TRBV9 with TRBJ1-5; perhaps TRBD1 as D (5 bases). V lost 4 bases and J 3 bases, leaving 14 bases between the germline ends. From germline, CDR1 is SGDLS and CDR2 YYNGEE. This CDR3 is 15 amino acids long. The DNA for the CDR3 is TGTGCCAGCAGCACTACAGGTTATGTCAATCAGCCCCAGCATTTT. Residues: CASSTTGYVNQPQHF.

There are a few counts of this clone. The chain carries TRBV2 and TRBJ1-1; 7 bases match TRBD1. Per the germline V gene, CDR1 is SNHLY and CDR2 is FYNNEI. The junction had 8 bases not matched to a gene; V was cut back by 3 bases and J by 7 bases. CDR3 length: 14 amino acids. Here the CDR3 reads CASSDGRDRDEAFF. The CDR3 DNA sequence: TGTGCCAGCAGTGATGGACGCGACAGGGATGAAGCTTTCTTT.

The V and J genes are TRBV18 and TRBJ1-1; D gene uncertain. Trimming pared 2 bases from V and 4 bases from J, leaving 8 bases between. The CDR3 runs to 13 residues. Germline V gene data show CDR1 as KGHSH and CDR2 as LQKENI. The CDR3 protein is CASSPEQVTEAFF. CDR3 DNA sequence: TGTGCCAGCTCACCAGAACAAGTCACTGAAGCTTTCTTT. The full variable domain, completed using reference TRBV18 and TRBJ1-1, is NAGVMQNPRHLVRRRGQEARLRCSPMKGHSHVYWYRQLPEEGLKFMVYLQKENIIDESGMPKERFSAEFPKEGPSILRIQQVVRGDSAAYFCASSPEQVTEAFFGQGTRLTVV.